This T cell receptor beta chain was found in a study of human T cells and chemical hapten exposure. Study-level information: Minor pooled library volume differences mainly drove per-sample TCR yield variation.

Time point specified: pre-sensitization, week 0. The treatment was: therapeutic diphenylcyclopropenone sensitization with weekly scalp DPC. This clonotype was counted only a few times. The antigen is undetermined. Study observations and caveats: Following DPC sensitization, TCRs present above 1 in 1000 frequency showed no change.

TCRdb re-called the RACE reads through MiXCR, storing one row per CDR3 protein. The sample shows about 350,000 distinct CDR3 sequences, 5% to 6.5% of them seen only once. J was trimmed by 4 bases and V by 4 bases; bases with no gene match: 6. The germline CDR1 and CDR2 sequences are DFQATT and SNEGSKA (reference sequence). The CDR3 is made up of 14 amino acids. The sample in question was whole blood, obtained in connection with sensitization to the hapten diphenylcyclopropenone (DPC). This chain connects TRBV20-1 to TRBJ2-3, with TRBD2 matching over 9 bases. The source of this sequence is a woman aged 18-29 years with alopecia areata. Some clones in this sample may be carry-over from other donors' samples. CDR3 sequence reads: CSAKPSGVADTQYF. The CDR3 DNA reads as TGCAGTGCTAAACCTAGCGGGGTTGCAGATACGCAGTATTTT.